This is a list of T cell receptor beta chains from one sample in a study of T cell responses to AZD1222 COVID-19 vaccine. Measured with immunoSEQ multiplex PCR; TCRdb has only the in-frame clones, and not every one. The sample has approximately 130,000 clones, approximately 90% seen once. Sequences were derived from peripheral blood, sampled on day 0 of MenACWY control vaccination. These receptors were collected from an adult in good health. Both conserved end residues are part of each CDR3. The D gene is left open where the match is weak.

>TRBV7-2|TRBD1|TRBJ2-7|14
CASSSGQGPYEQYF
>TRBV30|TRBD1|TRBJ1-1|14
CAWRATGQNTEAFF
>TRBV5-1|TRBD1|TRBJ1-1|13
CASSLGQGREAFF
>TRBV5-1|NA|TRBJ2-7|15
CASSLDDRYSYEQYF
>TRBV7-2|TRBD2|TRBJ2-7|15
CASSLDSGSPYEQYF
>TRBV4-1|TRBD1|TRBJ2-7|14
CASSLDRGSYEQYF
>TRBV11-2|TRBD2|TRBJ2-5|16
CASSRRGAGDQETQYF
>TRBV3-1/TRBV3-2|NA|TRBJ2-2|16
CASSPYRGPMVGELFF
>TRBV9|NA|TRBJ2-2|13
CASSVGNTGELFF
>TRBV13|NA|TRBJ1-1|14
CASSRRVMNTEAFF
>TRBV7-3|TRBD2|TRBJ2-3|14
CASSPRDYTDTQYF
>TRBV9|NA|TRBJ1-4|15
CASSLNRGVGEKLFF
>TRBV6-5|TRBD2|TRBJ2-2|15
CASSQTSGRSGELFF
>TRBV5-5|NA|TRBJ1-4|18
CASSEEIRSPVFNEKLFF
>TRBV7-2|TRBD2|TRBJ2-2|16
CASSLRGGRDTGELFF
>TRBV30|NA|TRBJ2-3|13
CAWSQGNTDTQYF
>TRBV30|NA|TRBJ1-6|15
CAWSPAFGVGSPLHF
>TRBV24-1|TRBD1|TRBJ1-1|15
CATSDHRTGHTEAFF
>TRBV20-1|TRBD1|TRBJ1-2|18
CSASPSGTGGRTNYGYTF
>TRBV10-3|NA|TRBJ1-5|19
CAISEKSQGQTYSNQPQHF
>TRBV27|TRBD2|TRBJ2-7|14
CASSISGTPYEQYF
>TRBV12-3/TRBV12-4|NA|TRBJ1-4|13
CASSYGSNEKLFF
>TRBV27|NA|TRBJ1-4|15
CASSPRELGEEKLFF
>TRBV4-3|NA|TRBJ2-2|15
CASSQDLRPTGELFF
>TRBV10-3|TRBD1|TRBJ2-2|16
CAIASGTGGEAGELFF
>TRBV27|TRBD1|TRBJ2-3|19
CASSSRDRGRGGATDTQYF
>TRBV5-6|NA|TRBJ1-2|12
CASSLRGYGYTF
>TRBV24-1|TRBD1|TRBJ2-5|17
CATSDSQSGTGLQTQYF
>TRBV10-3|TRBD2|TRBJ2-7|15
CATGNGGTTSYEQYF
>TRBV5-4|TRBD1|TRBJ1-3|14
CASSSQGPGNTIYF
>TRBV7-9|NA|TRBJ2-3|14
CASSLAGWEDTQYF
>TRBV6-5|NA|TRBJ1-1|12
CATEGLGTEAFF
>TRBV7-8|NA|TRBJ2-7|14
CASSLQVVVLEQYF
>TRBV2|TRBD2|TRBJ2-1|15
CASTRGGSSYNEQFF
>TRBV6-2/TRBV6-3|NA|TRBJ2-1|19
CASSSDSTGYGGSYNEQFF
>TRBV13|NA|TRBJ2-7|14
CASRKGGQNYEQYF
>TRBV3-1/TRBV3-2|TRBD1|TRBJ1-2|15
CASSPYQGAWDGYTF
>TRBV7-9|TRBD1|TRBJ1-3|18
CASSPPLQTGTWRNTIYF
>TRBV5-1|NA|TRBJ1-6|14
CASSLGGRDSPLHF
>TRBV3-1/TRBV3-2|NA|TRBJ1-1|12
CASSQEDSRAFF
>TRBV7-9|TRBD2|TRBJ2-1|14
CASTFSTSPHEQFF
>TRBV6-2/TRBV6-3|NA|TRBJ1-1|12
CASSYKLTEAFF
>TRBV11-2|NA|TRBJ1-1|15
CASRQVGPANTEAFF
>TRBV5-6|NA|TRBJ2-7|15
CASSLGGVGDYEQYF
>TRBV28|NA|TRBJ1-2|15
CASSLWGAKNYGYTF
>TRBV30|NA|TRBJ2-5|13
CAWSVGLQETQYF
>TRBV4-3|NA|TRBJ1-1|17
CASSQDQGPYANTEAFF
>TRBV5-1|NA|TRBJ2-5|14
CASSSTGAQETQYF
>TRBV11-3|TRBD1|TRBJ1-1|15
CASSLLGQGNTEAFF
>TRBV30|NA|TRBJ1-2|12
CARGQGGAGYTF
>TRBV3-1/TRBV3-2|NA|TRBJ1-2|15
CASSQGGGFNYGYTF
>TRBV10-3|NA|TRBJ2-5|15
CAISDARSAQETQYF